The 8 T cell receptor beta chains reported below all come from one sample, sequenced in a study of shared clonotypes between healthy human individuals. TCRdb's table, derived via immunoSEQ multiplex PCR, lists solely in-frame clones and lacks some. Seen here are millions of clones, about 95% observed once, and the top ten hold about 1.1%. CD45RO negativity and positive selection for CCR7 defined naive CD8 cells, a population that excluded terminally differentiated effector memory CD45RA+ cells. Sequencing was carried out using naive CD8+ T cells sorted from blood. All receptors derive from a man aged 18 to 30 in good health.

This clone was detected once. The rearrangement links TRBV6-6 to TRBJ1-2, with D possibly being TRBD1 (5 bases). This CDR3 has 14 residues. Germline CDR1 MNHNY, CDR2 SVGAGI (reference sequence). V lost 8 bases and J lost 0, with 13 bases in between. CDR3 amino acids: CASLRDSANYGYTF. CDR3 coding DNA: TGTGCCAGCCTTAGGGACTCAGCTAACTATGGCTACACCTTC.

With respect to this clone: Other DNA sequences from this sample encode an identical CDR3 as well. This rearrangement joins TRBV5-1 to TRBJ2-7; the D is unclear. Germline CDR1 is SGHRS and CDR2 is YFSETQ. Trimming stripped 0 bases from V and 3 bases from J, with 7 bases between. The length of the CDR3 is 13 residues. The CDR3 bases are TGCGCCAGCAGCTTGGGTCCCGGCTACGAGCAGTACTTC. Protein: CASSLGPGYEQYF. The whole variable domain, filled in from reference TRBV5-1 and TRBJ2-7, reads KAGVTQTPRYLIKTRGQQVTLSCSPISGHRSVSWYQQTPGQGLQFLFEYFSETQRNKGNFPGRFSGRQFSNSRSEMNVSTLELGDSALYLCASSLGPGYEQYFGPGTRLTVT.

In DNA form, the CDR3 reads TGTGCCAGCTCACCACTCAGGCTAGCGGGGGCTTCCTACAATGAGCAGTTCTTC. Amino acids: CASSPLRLAGASYNEQFF. The chain combines TRBV18 with TRBJ2-1, with 10 bases aligning to TRBD2. Losses at the gene ends were 1 base for V and 1 base for J; bases not matched to a gene: 7. From germline, CDR1 is KGHSH and CDR2 LQKENI. There are 18 residues in the CDR3.

V usage is TRBV15 and J usage is TRBJ2-3; D call uncertain. The V gene lost 2 bases and the J gene lost 2 bases, with 5 bases spanning the gap. CDR3 length equals 13 residues. The germline V gene encodes CDR1 LNHNV and CDR2 YYDKDF (reference sequence). The CDR3 DNA reads as TGTGCCACCAGCAGATCTAACACAGATACGCAGTATTTT. Its translation is CATSRSNTDTQYF.

For this clone: This CDR3 is also generated by other DNA sequences in the sample. The chain recombines TRBV7-9 with TRBJ2-7; tentatively, D is TRBD1 or TRBD2 (6 bases each). Germline loops: CDR1 SEHNR, CDR2 FQNEAQ (reference sequence). This CDR3 has 13 residues. Trimming removed 5 bases from V and 5 bases from J, with 13 bases in between. CDR3: CASSPPGADEQYF. In DNA, the CDR3 is TGTGCCAGCAGCCCGCCGGGGGCTGACGAGCAGTACTTC.

This chain connects TRBV10-1 to TRBJ2-3, with unresolved D. Germline-derived CDR1 and CDR2 are WNHNN and SYGVQD (reference sequence). The CDR3 totals 14 residues. The V gene lost 1 base and the J gene lost 2 bases, with 7 bases spanning the gap. CDR3 region: CASSEFSYTDTQYF. Here the CDR3 DNA reads TGCGCCAGCAGTGAGTTCAGTTACACAGATACGCAGTATTTT.

CDR3 in DNA: TGTGCCAGCAGCGGCCCACCCTGGGGTACGAGCACTGAAGCTTTCTTT. Translating gives CASSGPPWGTSTEAFF. The chain has TRBV13 and TRBJ1-1, with no clear D. Deletions cut 5 bases from V and 4 bases from J, with 20 bases between. Germline V gene lookup returns CDR1 PRHDT and CDR2 FYEKMQ (reference sequence). The CDR3 has 16 residues.

This chain connects TRBV5-6 to TRBJ1-6; D is possibly TRBD1 (6 bases). V gave up 5 bases and J gave up 9 bases, with 15 bases separating them. This CDR3 contains 14 residues. The V gene's germline CDR1 is SGHDT and CDR2 YYEEEE. CDR3 loop: CASSFQGLGSPLHF. Written as DNA, the CDR3 is TGTGCCAGCAGTTTCCAGGGGCTGGGTTCACCCCTCCACTTT.